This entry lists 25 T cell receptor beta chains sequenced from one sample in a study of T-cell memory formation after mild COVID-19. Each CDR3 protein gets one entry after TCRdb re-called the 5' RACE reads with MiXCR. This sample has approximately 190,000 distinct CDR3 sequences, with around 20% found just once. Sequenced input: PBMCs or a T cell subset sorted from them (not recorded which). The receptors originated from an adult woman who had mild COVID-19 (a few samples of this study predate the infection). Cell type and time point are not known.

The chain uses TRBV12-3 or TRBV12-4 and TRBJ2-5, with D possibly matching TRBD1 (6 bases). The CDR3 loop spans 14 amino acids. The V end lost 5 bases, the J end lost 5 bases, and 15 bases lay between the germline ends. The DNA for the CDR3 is TGTGCCAGCAGTGGGACATTTGATACTGAGACCCAGTACTTC. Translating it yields CASSGTFDTETQYF.

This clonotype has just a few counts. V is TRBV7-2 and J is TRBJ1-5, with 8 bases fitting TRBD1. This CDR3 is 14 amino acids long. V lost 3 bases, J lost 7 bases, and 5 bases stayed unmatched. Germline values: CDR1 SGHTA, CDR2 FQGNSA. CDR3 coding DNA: TGTGCCAGCAGCTTGGGGGACAGGCTGCAGCCCCAGCATTTT. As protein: CASSLGDRLQPQHF.

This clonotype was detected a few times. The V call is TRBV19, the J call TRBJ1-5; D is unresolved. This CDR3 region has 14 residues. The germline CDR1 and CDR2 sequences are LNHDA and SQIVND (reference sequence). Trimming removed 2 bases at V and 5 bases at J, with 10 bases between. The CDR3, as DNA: TGTGCCAGTAGTATATTCAGACCCGATCAGCCCCAGCATTTT. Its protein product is CASSIFRPDQPQHF.

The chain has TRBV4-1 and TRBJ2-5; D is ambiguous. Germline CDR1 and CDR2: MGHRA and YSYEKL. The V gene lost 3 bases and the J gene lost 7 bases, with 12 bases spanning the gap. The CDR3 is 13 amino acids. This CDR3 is CASSHSTHRTQYF. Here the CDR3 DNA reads TGCGCCAGCAGCCATTCTACCCACAGGACCCAGTACTTC.

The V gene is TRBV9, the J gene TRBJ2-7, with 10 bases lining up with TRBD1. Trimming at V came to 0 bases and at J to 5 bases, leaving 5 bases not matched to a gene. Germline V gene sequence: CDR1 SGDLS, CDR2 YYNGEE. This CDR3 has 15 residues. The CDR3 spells CASSVGQGAYHEQYF. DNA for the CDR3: TGTGCCAGCAGCGTAGGACAGGGGGCGTACCACGAGCAGTACTTC. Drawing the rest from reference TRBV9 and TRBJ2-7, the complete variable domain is DSGVTQTPKHLITATGQRVTLRCSPRSGDLSVYWYQQSLDQGLQFLIQYYNGEERAKGNILERFSAQQFPDLHSELNLSSLELGDSALYFCASSVGQGAYHEQYFGPGTRLTVT.

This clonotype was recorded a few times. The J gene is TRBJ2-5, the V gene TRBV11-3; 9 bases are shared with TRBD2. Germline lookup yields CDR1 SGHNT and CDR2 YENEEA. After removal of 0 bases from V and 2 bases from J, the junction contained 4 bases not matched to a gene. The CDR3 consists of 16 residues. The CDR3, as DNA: TGTGCCAGCAGCTTAGATGCAGCGGGAGGTCAAGAGACCCAGTACTTC. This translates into CASSLDAAGGQETQYF.

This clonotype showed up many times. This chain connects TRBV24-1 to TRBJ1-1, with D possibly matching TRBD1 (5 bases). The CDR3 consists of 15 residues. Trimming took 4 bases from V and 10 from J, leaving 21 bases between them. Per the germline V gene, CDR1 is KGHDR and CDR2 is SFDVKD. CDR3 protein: CATSETGRLAVGAFF. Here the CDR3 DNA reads TGTGCCACCAGTGAAACGGGACGGCTGGCTGTAGGAGCTTTCTTT.

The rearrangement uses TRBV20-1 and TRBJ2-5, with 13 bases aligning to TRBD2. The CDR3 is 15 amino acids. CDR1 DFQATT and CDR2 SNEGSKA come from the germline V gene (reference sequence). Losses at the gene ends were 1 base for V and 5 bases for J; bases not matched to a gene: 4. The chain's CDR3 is CSARVLAGGHETQYF. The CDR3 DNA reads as TGCAGTGCTAGAGTACTAGCGGGGGGGCACGAGACCCAGTACTTC.

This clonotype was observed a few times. The CDR3 sequence: CASSRGGGTPQETQYF. The CDR3 bases are TGCGCCAGCAGCCGCGGGGGAGGAACCCCCCAAGAGACCCAGTACTTC. V gene TRBV4-1 combines with J gene TRBJ2-5, with TRBD2 matching 7 bases. Losses at the gene ends were 4 bases for V and 1 base for J; bases not matched to a gene: 9. The CDR3 runs 16 residues. The germline V gene encodes CDR1 MGHRA and CDR2 YSYEKL.

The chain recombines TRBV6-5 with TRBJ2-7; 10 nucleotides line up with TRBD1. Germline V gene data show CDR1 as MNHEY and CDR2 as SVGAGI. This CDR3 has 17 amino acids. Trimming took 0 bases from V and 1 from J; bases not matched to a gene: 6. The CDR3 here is CASSYSLGTGDSYEQYF. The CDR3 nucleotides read TGTGCCAGCAGTTACTCGCTCGGGACAGGGGATTCCTACGAGCAGTACTTC.

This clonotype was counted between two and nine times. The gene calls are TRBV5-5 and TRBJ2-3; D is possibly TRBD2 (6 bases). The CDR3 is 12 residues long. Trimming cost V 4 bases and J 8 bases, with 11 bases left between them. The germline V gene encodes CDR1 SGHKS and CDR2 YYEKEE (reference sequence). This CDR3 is CASSPGVGTQYF. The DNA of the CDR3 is TGTGCCAGCAGCCCGGGGGTGGGTACGCAGTATTTT.

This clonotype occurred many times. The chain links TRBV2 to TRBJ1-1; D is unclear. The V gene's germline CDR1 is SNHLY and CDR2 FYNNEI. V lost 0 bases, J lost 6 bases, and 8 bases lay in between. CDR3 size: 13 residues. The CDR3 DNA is TGTGCCAGCAGTGAAGCGGAGAGCTCTGAAGCTTTCTTT. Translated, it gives CASSEAESSEAFF.

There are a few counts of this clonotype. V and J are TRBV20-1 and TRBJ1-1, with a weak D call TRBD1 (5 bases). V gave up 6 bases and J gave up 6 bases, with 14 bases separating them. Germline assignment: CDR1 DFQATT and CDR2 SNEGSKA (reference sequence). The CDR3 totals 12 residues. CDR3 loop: CSAAGTRPEAFF. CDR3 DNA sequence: TGCAGTGCCGCCGGGACCCGGCCTGAAGCTTTCTTT.

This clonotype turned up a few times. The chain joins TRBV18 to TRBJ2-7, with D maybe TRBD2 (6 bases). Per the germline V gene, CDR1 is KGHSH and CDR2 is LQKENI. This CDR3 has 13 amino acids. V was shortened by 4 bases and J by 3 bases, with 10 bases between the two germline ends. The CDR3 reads CASSLAESYEQYF. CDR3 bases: TGTGCCAGCTCACTAGCGGAGAGCTACGAGCAGTACTTC.

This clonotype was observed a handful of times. The DNA of the CDR3 is TGTGCCAGCAGCCCGGGGGGCACCTATAATTCACCCCTCCACTTT. Its translation is CASSPGGTYNSPLHF. The V gene is TRBV9, the J gene TRBJ1-6; D might be TRBD1 (6 bases). Germline CDR1 reads SGDLS; CDR2 reads YYNGEE. The length of the CDR3 is 15 residues. Trimming left V 4 bases short and J 2 bases short, with 10 bases between.

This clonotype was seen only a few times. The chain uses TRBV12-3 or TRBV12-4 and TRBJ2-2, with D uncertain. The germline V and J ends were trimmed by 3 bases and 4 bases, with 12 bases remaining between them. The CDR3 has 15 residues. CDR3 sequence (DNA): TGTGCCAGCAGTTTCGCGGTCAGGACCACCGGGGAGCTGTTTTTT. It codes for CASSFAVRTTGELFF.

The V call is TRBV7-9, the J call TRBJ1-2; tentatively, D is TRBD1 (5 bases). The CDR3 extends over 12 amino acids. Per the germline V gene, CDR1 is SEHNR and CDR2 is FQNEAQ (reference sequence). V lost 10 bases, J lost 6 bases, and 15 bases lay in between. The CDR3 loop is CATREGPDGYTF. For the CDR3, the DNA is TGTGCCACCCGTGAGGGGCCGGATGGCTACACCTTC.

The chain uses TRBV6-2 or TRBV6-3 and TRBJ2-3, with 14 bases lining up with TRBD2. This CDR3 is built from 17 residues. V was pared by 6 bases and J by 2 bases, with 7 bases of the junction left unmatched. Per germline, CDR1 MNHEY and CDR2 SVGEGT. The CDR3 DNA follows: TGTGCCAGCAGCTACCGACTAGCGGGAGGGAACACAGATACGCAGTATTTT. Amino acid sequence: CASSYRLAGGNTDTQYF.

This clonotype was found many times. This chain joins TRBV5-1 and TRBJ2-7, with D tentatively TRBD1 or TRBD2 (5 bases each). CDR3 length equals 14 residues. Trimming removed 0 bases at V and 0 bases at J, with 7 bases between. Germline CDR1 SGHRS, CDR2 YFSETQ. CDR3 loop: CASSLVGGSYEQYF. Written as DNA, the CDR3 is TGCGCCAGCAGCTTGGTTGGGGGCTCCTACGAGCAGTACTTC.

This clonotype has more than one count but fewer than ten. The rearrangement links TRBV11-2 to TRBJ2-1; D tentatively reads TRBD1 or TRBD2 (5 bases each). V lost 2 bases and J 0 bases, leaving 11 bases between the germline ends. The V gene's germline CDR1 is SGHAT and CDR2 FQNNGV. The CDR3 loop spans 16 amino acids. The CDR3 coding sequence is TGTGCCAGCAGCTTAAGAGGGGATAGCTCCTACAATGAGCAGTTCTTC. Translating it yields CASSLRGDSSYNEQFF.

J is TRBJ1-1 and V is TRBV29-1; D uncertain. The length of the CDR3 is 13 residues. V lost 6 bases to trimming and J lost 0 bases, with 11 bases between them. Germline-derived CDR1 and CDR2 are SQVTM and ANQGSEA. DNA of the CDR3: TGCAGCGTAGAACTAGGGTTGAACACTGAAGCTTTCTTT. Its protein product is CSVELGLNTEAFF.

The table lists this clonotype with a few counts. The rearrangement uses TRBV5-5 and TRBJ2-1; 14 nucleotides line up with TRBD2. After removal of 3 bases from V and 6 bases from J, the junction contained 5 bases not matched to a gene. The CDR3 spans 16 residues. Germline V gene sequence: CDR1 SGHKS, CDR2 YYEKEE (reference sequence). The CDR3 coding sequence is TGTGCCAGCAGCTCCATGACTAGCGGGAGGGGCAATGAGCAGTTCTTC. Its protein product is CASSSMTSGRGNEQFF. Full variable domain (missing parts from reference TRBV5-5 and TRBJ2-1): DAGVTQSPTHLIKTRGQQVTLRCSPISGHKSVSWYQQVLGQGPQFIFQYYEKEERGRGNFPDRFSARQFPNYSSELNVNALLLGDSALYLCASSSMTSGRGNEQFFGPGTRLTVL.

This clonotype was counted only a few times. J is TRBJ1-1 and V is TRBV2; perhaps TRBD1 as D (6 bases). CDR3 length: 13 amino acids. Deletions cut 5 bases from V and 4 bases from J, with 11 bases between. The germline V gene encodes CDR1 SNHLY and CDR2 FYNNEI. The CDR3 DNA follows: TGTGCCAGCAGTTTTGGAGGGGGCACTGAAGCTTTCTTT. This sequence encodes CASSFGGGTEAFF.

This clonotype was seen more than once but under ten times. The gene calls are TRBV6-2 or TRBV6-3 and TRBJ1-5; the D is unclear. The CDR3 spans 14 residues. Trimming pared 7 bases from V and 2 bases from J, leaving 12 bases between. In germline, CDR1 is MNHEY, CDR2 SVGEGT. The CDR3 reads CASKGFEGNQPQHF. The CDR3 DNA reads TGTGCCAGCAAGGGATTTGAGGGCAATCAGCCCCAGCATTTT.

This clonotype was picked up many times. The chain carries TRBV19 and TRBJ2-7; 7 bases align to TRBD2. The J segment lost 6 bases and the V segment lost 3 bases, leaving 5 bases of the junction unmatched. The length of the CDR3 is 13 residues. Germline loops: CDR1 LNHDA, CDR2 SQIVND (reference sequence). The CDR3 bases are TGTGCCAGTAGTATCGTCAGGGAGGGCGAGCAGTACTTC. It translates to CASSIVREGEQYF.